The clone carrying this TCR beta chain was detected a few times. One entry per CDR3 protein results from TCRdb running MiXCR on the 5' RACE reads. The sample holds around 130,000 distinct CDR3 sequences, about 15% seen once. The CDR3 consists of 14 residues. V was pared by 5 bases and J by 3 bases, with 14 bases between. Germline values: CDR1 SEHNR, CDR2 FQNEAQ (reference sequence). The data stem from a study of T-cell memory formation after mild COVID-19. The chain employs TRBV7-9 and TRBJ2-7; no reliable D call. The sequence derives from a man in his late teens or twenties who had mild COVID-19 (a few samples of this study predate the infection). Cell type and time point are not known. The sample was PBMCs or a T cell subset sorted from them (not recorded which). The CDR3 here is CASSTRQTYYEQYF. In DNA, the CDR3 is TGTGCCAGCAGCACCCGGCAGACTTACTACGAGCAGTACTTC.